Sequencing of this T cell receptor beta chain was carried out in a study of cytomegalovirus exposure and HLA in healthy donors. For the study at large: Assignment to the Caucasian-associated ancestry cluster applied to 75% to 85% of the approximately 400 genotyped donors.

The CDR3 is 15 residues long. The V gene's germline CDR1 is LGHNA and CDR2 YSLEER. V was pared by 0 bases and J by 4 bases, with 12 bases between. Notes on this clone: Its target is unknown.

Overall study findings and caveats: The authors enumerated over 150 TCR beta chains as linked to cytomegalovirus. A later analysis linked a missense variant in DCLRE1C to the trimming of TCR beta V and J genes.

Amplification used 60 Vbeta primers and 13 Jbeta primers. Per the original methods: There were tens of millions of unique TCR beta chains by a later count, and some 12 million of them were shared. Here immunoSEQ multiplex PCR was the method, and the copy in TCRdb shows in-frame clones only, minus some. The V and J calls and clone size come from that table; D and trimming were worked out from the DNA. The sample table includes some 84,000 clones. The sequenced material came from PBMCs. The TCR sequence derives from a man in his forties or fifties in good health and CMV-seronegative. V and J are TRBV4-3 and TRBJ1-1, with TRBD1 as a possible D gene (5 bases). CDR3 sequence reads: CASSQDNYGGTEAFF. CDR3 nucleotides: TGCGCCAGCAGCCAAGATAATTACGGGGGCACTGAAGCTTTCTTT.